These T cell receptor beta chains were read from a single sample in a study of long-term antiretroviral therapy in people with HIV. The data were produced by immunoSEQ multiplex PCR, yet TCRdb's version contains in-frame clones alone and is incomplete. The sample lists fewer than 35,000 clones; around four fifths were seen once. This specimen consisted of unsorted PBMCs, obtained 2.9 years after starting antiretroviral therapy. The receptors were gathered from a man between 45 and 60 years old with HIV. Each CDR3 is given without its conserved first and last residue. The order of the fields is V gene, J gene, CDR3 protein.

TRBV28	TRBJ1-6	ASSPGGSSYNSPLH
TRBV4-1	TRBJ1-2	ASSQDPGQGVNRGYT
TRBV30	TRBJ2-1	AWSFPLGTSWYNEQF
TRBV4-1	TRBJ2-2	ASSQVGAGRKGELF
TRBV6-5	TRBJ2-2	ASSYSRRTNTGELF
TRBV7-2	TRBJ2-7	ASSLKAGTGAYEQY
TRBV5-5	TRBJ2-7	ASSRGTGGYEQY
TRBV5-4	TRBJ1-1	ASRFLGGATEAF
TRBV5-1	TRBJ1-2	ASSLEVRRYGYT
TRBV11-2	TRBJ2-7	ASSSSMTGGAYEQY
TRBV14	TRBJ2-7	ASSRSNYEQY
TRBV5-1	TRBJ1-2	ASSLVPNYGYT
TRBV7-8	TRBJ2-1	ASSFPGQGGSYNEQF
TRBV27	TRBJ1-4	ASSSYRSRWEKLF
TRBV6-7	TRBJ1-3	ASSYRRSSGNTIY
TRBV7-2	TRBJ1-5	ASSLESRGLGFNQPQH
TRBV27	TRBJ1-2	ASSGGLGGINGYT
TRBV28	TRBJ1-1	ASSLWGGAF
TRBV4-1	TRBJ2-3	ASSRTGRRRTDTQY
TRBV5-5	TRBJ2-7	ASSHRGWEQY
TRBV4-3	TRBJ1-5	ASSQDLGATPQH
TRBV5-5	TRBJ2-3	ASSFRDRRTDTQY
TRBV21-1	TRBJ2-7	ASSKALGTGHYEQY
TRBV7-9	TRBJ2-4	ASSLGLAGVGDIQY
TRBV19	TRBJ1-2	ASSTGGGTNYGYT
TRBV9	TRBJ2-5	ASSVEGLQETQY
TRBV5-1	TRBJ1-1	ASSFGAQGLGNTEAF
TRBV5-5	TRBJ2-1	ASSLRGMAYNEQF
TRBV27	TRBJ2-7	ASSSRQGTHEQY
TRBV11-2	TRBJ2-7	ASSLGNRGPYEQY
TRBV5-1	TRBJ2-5	ASSLGGYQETQY
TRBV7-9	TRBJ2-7	ASSSRDRDEQY
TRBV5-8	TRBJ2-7	ASSLGLAHSYEQY
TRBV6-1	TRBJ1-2	ASSEGTVKLHGYT
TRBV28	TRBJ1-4	ASSPKGRATSNEKLF
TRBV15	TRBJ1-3	ATSREQGPGNTIY
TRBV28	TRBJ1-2	ASSLSVWQGYGYT
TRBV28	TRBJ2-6	ASSSPAGAGANVLT
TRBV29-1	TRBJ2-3	SVEVPRRDRGRDTQY
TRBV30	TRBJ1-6	AFSGEYNSPLH
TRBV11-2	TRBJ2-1	ASSLGAFSSYNEQF
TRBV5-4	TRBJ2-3	ASSANRPTDTQY
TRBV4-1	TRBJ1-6	ASSTYPGAYSPLH
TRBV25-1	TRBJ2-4	ASQKTVMGAKNIQY
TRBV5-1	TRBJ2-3	ASSLARETDTQY
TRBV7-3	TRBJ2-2	ASSAGLAGGTGELF
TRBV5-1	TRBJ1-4	ASSLAEGANEKLF
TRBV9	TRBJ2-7	ASSGGRSYEQY
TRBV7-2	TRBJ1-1	ASSSLTGRVTEAF
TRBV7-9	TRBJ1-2	ASSFPDGNPYGYT
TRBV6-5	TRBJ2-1	ASTQGGGGHEQF
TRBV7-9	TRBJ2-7	ASSFGAGGLEQY
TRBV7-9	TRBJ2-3	ASSRRDREADTQY
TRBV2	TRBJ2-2	ASRGRMNTGELF
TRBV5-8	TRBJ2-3	ASSFGSITDTQY